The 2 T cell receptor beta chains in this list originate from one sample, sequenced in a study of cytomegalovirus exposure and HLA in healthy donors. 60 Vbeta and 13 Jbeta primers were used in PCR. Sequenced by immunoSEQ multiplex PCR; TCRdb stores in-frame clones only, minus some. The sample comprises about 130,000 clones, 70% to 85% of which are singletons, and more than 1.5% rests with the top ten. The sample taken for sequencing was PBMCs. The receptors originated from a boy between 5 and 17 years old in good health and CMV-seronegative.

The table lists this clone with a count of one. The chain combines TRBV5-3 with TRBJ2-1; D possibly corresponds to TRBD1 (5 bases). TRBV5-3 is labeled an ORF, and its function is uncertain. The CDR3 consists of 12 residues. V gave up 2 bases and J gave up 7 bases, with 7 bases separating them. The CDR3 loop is CARSFRTNEQFF. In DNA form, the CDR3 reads TGTGCCAGAAGCTTCAGGACAAATGAGCAGTTCTTC.

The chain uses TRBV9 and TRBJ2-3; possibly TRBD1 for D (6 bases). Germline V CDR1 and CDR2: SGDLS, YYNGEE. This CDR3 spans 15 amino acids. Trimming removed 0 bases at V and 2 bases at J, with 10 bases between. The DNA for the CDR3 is TGTGCCAGCAGCGTAGAGGGGGAGCCCACAGATACGCAGTATTTT. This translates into CASSVEGEPTDTQYF.